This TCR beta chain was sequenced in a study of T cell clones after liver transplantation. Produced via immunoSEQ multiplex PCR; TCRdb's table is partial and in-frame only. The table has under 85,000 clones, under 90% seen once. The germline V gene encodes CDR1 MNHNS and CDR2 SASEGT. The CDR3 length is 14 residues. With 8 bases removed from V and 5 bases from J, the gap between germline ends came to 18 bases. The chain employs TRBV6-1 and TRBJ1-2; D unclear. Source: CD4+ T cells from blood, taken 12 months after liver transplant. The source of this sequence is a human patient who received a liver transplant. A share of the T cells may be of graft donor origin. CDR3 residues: CASLDRGGGYGYTF. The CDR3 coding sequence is TGTGCCAGCCTCGACCGCGGTGGTGGATATGGCTACACCTTC.